This T cell receptor (beta chain) was recovered during a study of T cell responses to AZD1222 COVID-19 vaccine (dated by TCRdb to about 2021). Concerning the study at large: A total of roughly 240 trial participants underwent TCR sequencing, of whom about 210 received two doses of AZD1222 and about 25 received two doses of the MenACWY control vaccine. Trial participants were enrolled into age subgroups of 18-55, 56-69 and 70-plus years, which contained around 140, 26 and 57 TCR-sequenced participants, respectively. Here is what the overall study found, with its caveats: Reportedly, close to half of the unique spike-specific TCRs recognized epitopes lying outside the regions that are mutated in the B.1.351 and B.1.1.7 variants. Most participants were white British and females outnumbered males, and the authors suggested that clonal diversity may have been underestimated. Because no day 14 peak-response samples were available, the repertoires could be characterized only after the peak T cell response. After two AZD1222 doses, spike-specific TCR breadth and depth were significantly higher than at day 0 and than in MenACWY recipients. Conclusions about previously exposed vaccinees were limited because only six or seven AZD1222 recipients were SARS-CoV-2 seropositive at baseline. The vaccine-associated CD4 TCRs covered the entire spike protein, and the dominant responses fell in regions 160-218 and 743-854. The 56-69-year group was small, and its depth increase did not reach significance, likely because of low power.

Measured from the cysteine to the phenylalanine, the CDR3 is 16 residues long. The read is trimmed to its CDR3 DNA, 48 bases read in frame from base 1. The germline V gene supplies CDR1 SGHRS and CDR2 YFSETQ. Trimming accounts for 3 bases at V and 9 bases at J, while the number of junction bases matched to no gene is 6. The CDR3 regions of human TCRbeta chains were analyzed by immunosequencing. On the study's bioinformatics: Repertoire TCRs were matched against a reference library of SARS-CoV-2-specific TCRs generated with the MIRA antigen-specificity platform. Breadth was defined as the fraction of unique TCRs that were SARS-CoV-2-associated. Depth was defined as the fraction of total T cells that were SARS-CoV-2-associated. Using the MIRA data, each spike-specific TCR was mapped to the spike region that the TCR reacts to and placed in a CD4 or CD8 class. Log10-transformed breadth and depth values were compared by one-way ANOVA with Sidak's multiple comparisons tests. What TCRdb holds here is the immuneACCESS table cut down to in-frame rearrangements. Part of the clones is not present; checked against another copy, under half of the missing clones reflect an unresolved V gene, and the others are unexplained. That table gives V, J and clone size, and the DNA gave D and trimming. Here the sample has under 130,000 clones; 70% to 90% occur a single time. Roughly 2.5% of the sample goes to the ten largest clones.

With respect to this clone: The clone's antigen remains unknown. No base-level quality is on record; no much larger clone is a single base apart.

What this sample's time point label stands for: about 28 days (+/-7) after the second vaccine dose. AZD1222 recipients with second doses at about 4 weeks or about 12 weeks were pooled, because spike-specific TCR depth and breadth did not differ between schedules. The vaccinee samples were drawn from two UK trials, COV001 and COV002, one of which was a single-blind randomized controlled phase 2/3 trial testing AZD1222 (ChAdOx1 nCoV-19) in healthy adults. Trial participant PBMC samples were collected at day 0 and day 28 after the second dose for TCRbeta chain sequencing. Sequencing was performed on peripheral blood, taken 28 days after the second AZD1222 dose. This receptor chain uses TRBV5-1 and TRBJ2-2; the junction holds 15 bases that match TRBD2. The receptor's source is an adult who received the AZD1222 COVID-19 vaccine. The nucleotides read TGCGCCAGCAGCTCTGGACTAGCGGGAGGGTTCCGGGAGCTGTTTTTT. Translated, it gives CASSSGLAGGFRELFF. The entire variable domain, with the stretches around the CDR3 drawn from the reference TRBV5-1 and TRBJ2-2 proteins, is KAGVTQTPRYLIKTRGQQVTLSCSPISGHRSVSWYQQTPGQGLQFLFEYFSETQRNKGNFPGRFSGRQFSNSRSEMNVSTLELGDSALYLCASSSGLAGGFRELFFGEGSRLTVL.